The present T cell receptor beta chain was sequenced within a study of shared T cell receptors in the human thymus. CDR3 size: 15 residues. CDR1 and CDR2 from the germline V gene are MDHEN and SYDVKM. V dropped 6 bases and J dropped 5; count of bases not matched to a gene: 10. The assay was immunoSEQ multiplex PCR, and TCRdb's table has in-frame clones only and misses some. The sample shows approximately 400,000 clones, around 95% of them seen only once. This clone showed up just once. V gene TRBV28 combines with J gene TRBJ1-2, with TRBD1 identical over 9 bases. The material sequenced was thymocytes. The sequence came from a human donor. Here the CDR3 reads CASRTPGQGQYGYTF. The CDR3 bases are TGTGCCAGCAGGACCCCGGGACAGGGCCAGTATGGCTACACCTTC.